The 24 T cell receptor beta chains given below trace back to one sample, sequenced in a study of Ad26.COV2.S vaccination and SARS-CoV-2 variants. TCRdb's copy holds only in-frame clones and misses some; the assay was immunoSEQ multiplex PCR. Of roughly 380,000 clones in the sample, 80% to 90% were seen once. Treatment defined: about 20 received Ad26.COV2.S at low or high dose, single or two shots; 5 received placebo; per-sample allocation not given. Samples analyzed were those drawn on day 63 after the first vaccine or placebo injection. The sample here was peripheral blood, taken in a trial of Ad26.COV2.S vaccine versus placebo. These receptors all stem from a person between 18 and 60 years old who received the Ad26.COV2.S COVID-19 vaccine or a placebo.

This chain connects TRBV9 to TRBJ1-1; no definite D call. V dropped 0 bases and J dropped 7 bases, with 16 bases sitting between them. Germline values: CDR1 SGDLS, CDR2 YYNGEE. The CDR3 has 15 residues. The DNA for the CDR3 is TGTGCCAGCAGCGTAGGTCCCTCCGGGAGGGTTGAAGCTTTCTTT. Protein product: CASSVGPSGRVEAFF.

The chain recombines TRBV30 with TRBJ1-3, with D perhaps matching TRBD1 (5 bases). Germline CDR1 is GTSNPN and CDR2 is SVGIG (reference sequence). This CDR3 has 14 residues. The ends were cut back, 5 bases at V and 2 bases at J, with 13 bases in the middle. In nucleotides, the CDR3 is TGTGCCTGGTTTATGGGGGGACCTGGAAACACCATATATTTT. Protein: CAWFMGGPGNTIYF. The entire variable domain, with the rest obtained from reference TRBV30 and TRBJ1-3, is as follows: SQTIHQWPATLVQPVGSPLSLECTVEGTSNPNLYWYRQAAGRGLQLLFYSVGIGQISSEVPQNLSASRPQDRQFILSSKKLLLSDSGFYLCAWFMGGPGNTIYFGEGSWLTVV.

Comments on this clone: The same CDR3 also results from other DNA sequences found in this sample. The rearrangement uses TRBV28 and TRBJ2-1, with D unclear. Deletions cut 2 bases from V and 7 bases from J, with 6 bases between. Germline values: CDR1 MDHEN, CDR2 SYDVKM. This CDR3 is 12 amino acids long. CDR3 amino acids: CASSLVGNEQFF. CDR3 in DNA: TGTGCCAGCAGTTTAGTGGGTAATGAGCAGTTCTTC.

This chain joins TRBV3-1 (or the pseudogene TRBV3-2) and TRBJ1-6, with D possibly being TRBD1 (5 bases). In germline, CDR1 is LGHDT, CDR2 YNNKEL (reference sequence). Trimming took off 2 bases at V and 7 bases at J, with 12 bases between the two ends. The CDR3 has 15 amino acids. The DNA for the CDR3 is TGTGCCAGCAGCCAACCGGGACCGATCAATTCACCCCTCCACTTT. Translated: CASSQPGPINSPLHF.

CDR3 loop: CASSLTGGDYGYTF. CDR3 nucleotide sequence: TGTGCCAGCAGCCTGACAGGGGGCGACTATGGCTACACCTTC. This chain connects TRBV6-5 to TRBJ1-2; TRBD1 matches at 10 bases. This CDR3 contains 14 residues. Germline V CDR1 and CDR2: MNHEY, SVGAGI. V trimming: 6 bases; J trimming: 3 bases; junction bases outside the gene matches: 4.

CDR3 nucleotide sequence: TGCAGTGCTAGTGCGGGCCCGACAGGGACCCAGCCCCAGCATTTT. It specifies CSASAGPTGTQPQHF. This chain uses TRBV20-1 with TRBJ1-5, with TRBD1 matching over 7 bases. This CDR3 has 15 amino acids. V dropped 3 bases and J dropped 7; count of bases not matched to a gene: 12. CDR1 DFQATT and CDR2 SNEGSKA come from the germline V gene (reference sequence).

This rearrangement joins TRBV19 to TRBJ1-5, with 7 nucleotides matching TRBD1. The CDR3 loop spans 14 amino acids. CDR1 and CDR2 from the germline V gene are LNHDA and SQIVND (reference sequence). J lost 1 base, V lost 8 bases, and 5 bases had no gene match. CDR3 residues: CASSGTASNQPQHF. CDR3 in DNA: TGTGCCAGTTCCGGGACAGCGAGCAATCAGCCCCAGCATTTT.

The chain links TRBV19 to TRBJ1-4; D may be TRBD1 (5 bases). CDR3 length equals 13 residues. Trimming removed 3 bases from V and 6 bases from J, with 8 bases in between. CDR1 and CDR2 (germline): LNHDA, SQIVND (reference sequence). The CDR3 DNA is TGTGCCAGTAGTATGGCAGGGTATGAAAAACTGTTTTTT. It encodes CASSMAGYEKLFF.

The chain employs TRBV5-1 and TRBJ2-5; a weak D match, TRBD1 (5 bases). Germline assignment: CDR1 SGHRS and CDR2 YFSETQ. V was cut by 4 bases and J by 0 bases, with 16 bases left in between. CDR3 length: 16 amino acids. In DNA form, the CDR3 reads TGCGCCAGCAGCCCCCAGGGCCCAGGGTACCAAGAGACCCAGTACTTC. Amino acids: CASSPQGPGYQETQYF.

J is TRBJ2-3 and V is TRBV3-1 (or the pseudogene TRBV3-2); 8 nucleotides line up with TRBD2. CDR3 size: 15 residues. CDR1 and CDR2 (germline): LGHDT, YNNKEL (reference sequence). After removal of 6 bases from V and 0 bases from J, the junction contained 5 bases not matched to a gene. The CDR3 DNA follows: TGTGCCAGCAGTCCTACTAGCGGTAGCACAGATACGCAGTATTTT. Its translation: CASSPTSGSTDTQYF.

Regarding this clone: Other nucleotide sequences in the sample specify the same CDR3. This chain joins TRBV7-2 and TRBJ2-7; 15 bases line up with TRBD2. CDR1 SGHTA and CDR2 FQGNSA come from the germline V gene. CDR3 length: 15 residues. Trimming cost V 3 bases and J 4 bases; bases outside gene matches: 1. The CDR3 protein is CASSLGLAGGYEQYF. The CDR3 nucleotides read TGTGCCAGCAGCTTGGGACTAGCGGGGGGATACGAGCAGTACTTC.

This clone was found once. This chain uses TRBV12-3 or TRBV12-4 with TRBJ2-7; D uncertain. V lost 4 bases, J lost 6 bases, and 10 bases lay in between. The CDR3 is made up of 12 amino acids. CDR3 protein: CASSSQLVEQYF. DNA for the CDR3: TGTGCCAGCAGTTCCCAACTTGTCGAGCAGTACTTC.

V is TRBV27 and J is TRBJ2-7; possibly TRBD1 or TRBD2 for D (5 bases each). This CDR3 has 15 residues. Germline assignment: CDR1 MNHEY and CDR2 SMNVEV (reference sequence). With 0 bases removed from V and 2 bases from J, the gap between germline ends came to 11 bases. CDR3 DNA: TGTGCCAGCAGTTTATCGTTGGGGGTCCCCTACGAGCAGTACTTC. Amino acid sequence: CASSLSLGVPYEQYF.

DNA of the CDR3: TGCGCCAGCAGCCGCCGGGACAACACTGAAGCTTTCTTT. Translation: CASSRRDNTEAFF. This chain links TRBV4-1 with TRBJ1-1; possible D gene TRBD1, 5 bases. The germline V gene has CDR1 MGHRA and CDR2 YSYEKL. The length of the CDR3 is 13 residues. The germline V and J ends were trimmed by 4 bases and 2 bases, with 8 bases remaining between them.

The chain links TRBV4-1 to TRBJ1-4; 10 bases agree with TRBD1. CDR1 MGHRA and CDR2 YSYEKL come from the germline V gene. J gave up 3 bases and V 5 bases, and 3 bases lay outside the gene matches. The CDR3 is 15 amino acids. This CDR3 is CASSVGQGANEKLFF. The CDR3 region has the DNA TGCGCCAGCAGCGTCGGACAGGGGGCTAATGAAAAACTGTTTTTT.

This clone appeared many times. V usage is TRBV29-1 and J usage is TRBJ1-2; 9 bases are a match to TRBD1. The CDR3 length is 13 residues. Germline lookup yields CDR1 SQVTM and CDR2 ANQGSEA. After removal of 0 bases from V and 7 bases from J, the junction contained 3 bases not matched to a gene. The CDR3 sequence: CSVEETGGGGYTF. The CDR3 bases are TGCAGCGTTGAAGAAACAGGGGGCGGTGGCTACACCTTC.

The rearrangement links TRBV27 to TRBJ2-3; 11 nucleotides agree with TRBD2. The germline V gene has CDR1 MNHEY and CDR2 SMNVEV (reference sequence). With 4 bases clipped from V and 2 bases from J, the junction kept 8 bases outside the gene matches. The CDR3 is 17 residues long. The DNA of the CDR3 is TGTGCCAGCAGTTGGCTAGCGGGGGGAGGGGCCACAGATACGCAGTATTTT. It yields the protein CASSWLAGGGATDTQYF.

The sample holds one count of this clone. The chain couples TRBV6-2 or TRBV6-3 to TRBJ2-1, with D possibly being TRBD2 (5 bases). The germline V gene encodes CDR1 MNHEY and CDR2 SVGEGT. V was trimmed by 5 bases and J by 1 base, leaving 12 bases between them. The CDR3 extends over 15 amino acids. This CDR3 is CASSPRRGSYNEQFF. In DNA form, the CDR3 reads TGTGCCAGCAGTCCCAGACGGGGTTCCTACAATGAGCAGTTCTTC.

In DNA form, the CDR3 reads TGCGCCAGCAAGACCGAGAACACCGGGGAGCTGTTTTTT. This codes for CASKTENTGELFF. V and J are TRBV5-1 and TRBJ2-2; D is ambiguous. This CDR3 is 13 amino acids long. Germline lookup yields CDR1 SGHRS and CDR2 YFSETQ. Deletions cut 6 bases from V and 1 base from J, with 7 bases between.

The rearrangement uses TRBV4-1 and TRBJ1-2; no firm D call. CDR1 is MGHRA and CDR2 is YSYEKL in the germline V gene. The CDR3 is made up of 15 amino acids. Trimming removed 4 bases from V and 4 bases from J, with 16 bases in between. Here the CDR3 reads CASSPAELSAYGYTF. In DNA form, the CDR3 reads TGCGCCAGCAGCCCAGCTGAGTTGTCGGCCTATGGCTACACCTTC.

This clone has only one observation. V is TRBV5-1 and J is TRBJ1-5, with TRBD1 as a possible D gene (6 bases). The V gene's germline CDR1 is SGHRS and CDR2 YFSETQ. V was cut by 9 bases and J by 4 bases, with 14 bases left in between. The CDR3 runs to 13 residues. The CDR3 bases are TGCGCCATCATAAGGGGGGAGAATCAGCCCCAGCATTTT. Its translation is CAIIRGENQPQHF.

This sequence joins TRBV10-3 and TRBJ1-2; possible D gene TRBD1, 5 bases. V was pared by 6 bases and J by 4 bases, with 15 bases between. There are 14 residues in the CDR3. Germline V gene lookup returns CDR1 ENHRY and CDR2 SYGVKD. The CDR3 bases are TGTGCCATCAGCGACCTGCAGGGAGCCTATGGCTACACCTTC. Its protein is CAISDLQGAYGYTF.

V usage is TRBV29-1 and J usage is TRBJ1-5; D might be TRBD1 (5 bases). The CDR3 runs to 14 residues. Germline lookup yields CDR1 SQVTM and CDR2 ANQGSEA. V was pared by 4 bases and J by 2 bases, with 12 bases between. In nucleotides, the CDR3 is TGCAGCGTTGGGTCAGGGAGAGGCAATCAGCCCCAGCATTTT. It is translated as CSVGSGRGNQPQHF.

Regarding this clone: The identical CDR3 is also encoded by other nucleotide sequences in the sample. The genes are TRBV7-9 and TRBJ2-1, with 14 bases fitting TRBD2. The V gene end was trimmed by 4 bases and the J gene end by 5 bases; junction bases not matched to a gene: 1. The germline V gene has CDR1 SEHNR and CDR2 FQNEAQ (reference sequence). The CDR3 length is 15 residues. The CDR3 sequence is CASSSGLAGDNEQFF. The CDR3 bases are TGTGCCAGCAGCTCGGGACTAGCGGGGGACAATGAGCAGTTCTTC.